The 27 T cell receptor beta chains below were found in one sample sequenced in a study of graft-versus-host responses after intestinal transplantation. TCRdb keeps only in-frame clones here, not all; method: immunoSEQ multiplex PCR. The top ten clones hold nearly 0.85% of a sample with about 25,000 clones, over 85% of them seen once. Sequences were derived from PBMCs, sampled just over 29 days after intestinal transplant. The receptor source for this set is a human patient who received an intestinal transplant, so some T cells may come from the graft donor.

The chain recombines TRBV5-1 with TRBJ2-2; 11 bases agree with TRBD2. V trimming: 4 bases; J trimming: 3 bases; junction bases outside the gene matches: 2. This CDR3 spans 15 amino acids. The germline gives CDR1 SGHRS, CDR2 YFSETQ. The CDR3 DNA follows: TGCGCCAGCAGCCCACTAGCGGGAGACACCGGGGAGCTGTTTTTT. Protein sequence: CASSPLAGDTGELFF.

The chain combines TRBV18 with TRBJ1-1; 7 bases fit TRBD1. V was pared by 4 bases and J by 2 bases, with 4 bases of the junction left unmatched. Germline V gene lookup returns CDR1 KGHSH and CDR2 LQKENI. This CDR3 has 14 residues. CDR3: CASSLRQGNTEAFF. The CDR3 nucleotides read TGTGCCAGCTCACTGCGACAGGGAAACACTGAAGCTTTCTTT.

This rearrangement joins TRBV9 to TRBJ1-2; the D is unclear. Trimming stripped 0 bases from V and 5 bases from J, with 17 bases between. The CDR3 contains 16 residues. Germline CDR1 reads SGDLS; CDR2 reads YYNGEE. The CDR3 is CASSVAEYGEGYGYTF. In DNA, the CDR3 is TGTGCCAGCAGCGTAGCTGAGTATGGGGAAGGTTATGGCTACACCTTC. The entire variable domain, with the rest obtained from reference TRBV9 and TRBJ1-2, is as follows: DSGVTQTPKHLITATGQRVTLRCSPRSGDLSVYWYQQSLDQGLQFLIQYYNGEERAKGNILERFSAQQFPDLHSELNLSSLELGDSALYFCASSVAEYGEGYGYTFGSGTRLTVV.

This chain joins TRBV28 and TRBJ1-5; no firm D call. Trimming removed 7 bases from V and 5 bases from J, with 12 bases in between. Germline CDR1 reads MDHEN; CDR2 reads SYDVKM. The CDR3 consists of 13 residues. CDR3 protein: CASTGQRYQPQHF. DNA for the CDR3: TGTGCCAGCACTGGGCAGAGATATCAGCCCCAGCATTTT.

The rearrangement joins TRBV5-1 to TRBJ2-5, with 8 bases lining up with TRBD1. Germline-derived CDR1 and CDR2 are SGHRS and YFSETQ. This CDR3 has 15 residues. The junction had 5 bases not matched to a gene; V was cut back by 4 bases and J by 0 bases. The CDR3 protein is CASSPRGQDQETQYF. CDR3 in DNA: TGCGCCAGCAGCCCGCGGGGACAGGACCAAGAGACCCAGTACTTC.

This CDR3 is CASSITSGGVEQYF. The CDR3 coding sequence is TGTGCCAGCAGTATTACTAGCGGGGGAGTCGAGCAGTACTTC. The V and J genes are TRBV27 and TRBJ2-7; 11 nucleotides agree with TRBD2. CDR1 is MNHEY, CDR2 SMNVEV, per germline (reference sequence). The CDR3 is 14 residues long. Trimming removed 5 bases from V and 6 bases from J; junction bases left unmatched: 6.

This chain links TRBV7-2 with TRBJ2-7, with a possible D match to TRBD2 (6 bases). Germline CDR1 and CDR2: SGHTA and FQGNSA. The CDR3 is made up of 15 amino acids. The V end lost 1 base, the J end lost 5 bases, and 15 bases lay between the germline ends. The CDR3 region is CASSLVGGMSHEQYF. The DNA of the CDR3 is TGTGCCAGCAGCTTAGTCGGGGGAATGTCCCACGAGCAGTACTTC.

CDR3 in DNA: TGTGCCAGCAGCTTAGACTCGGGGAAGGTTGAAAAACTGTTTTTT. This translates into CASSLDSGKVEKLFF. The chain is built from TRBV7-9 and TRBJ1-4, with unresolved D. This CDR3 contains 15 residues. Trimming shortened V by 1 base and J by 7 bases, and 13 bases separated the two germline ends. Per germline, CDR1 SEHNR and CDR2 FQNEAQ (reference sequence).

The chain carries TRBV6-6 and TRBJ2-7; TRBD2 matches 12 bases. With V trimmed by 6 bases and J by 2 bases, 5 bases remained unmatched. This CDR3 has 15 residues. CDR1 and CDR2 (germline): MNHNY, SVGAGI (reference sequence). The CDR3 DNA follows: TGTGCCAGCAGCCCCGGACTAGCGGGAACCTACGAGCAGTACTTC. Its protein is CASSPGLAGTYEQYF.

This chain joins TRBV9 and TRBJ2-7, with D unresolved. CDR3 size: 13 residues. Germline CDR1 SGDLS, CDR2 YYNGEE. Trimming removed 7 bases at V and 3 bases at J, with 14 bases between. In DNA, the CDR3 is TGTGCCAGCGGACCCTCGACCGGCTACGAGCAGTACTTC. It is translated as CASGPSTGYEQYF. Variable domain in full (rest from reference TRBV9 and TRBJ2-7): DSGVTQTPKHLITATGQRVTLRCSPRSGDLSVYWYQQSLDQGLQFLIQYYNGEERAKGNILERFSAQQFPDLHSELNLSSLELGDSALYFCASGPSTGYEQYFGPGTRLTVT.

J is TRBJ1-1 and V is TRBV5-4; unclear D gene. From germline, CDR1 is SGHNT and CDR2 YYREEE (reference sequence). Trimming removed 0 bases at V and 4 bases at J, with 10 bases between. The CDR3 is made up of 14 amino acids. For the CDR3, the DNA is TGTGCCAGCAGCTTGGTCGGCAGGCTCACTGAAGCTTTCTTT. It is translated as CASSLVGRLTEAFF.

CDR3 nucleotide sequence: TGTGCCAGCTCACCAAAGGTAACGGGCCCCTACGAGCAGTACTTC. Translating gives CASSPKVTGPYEQYF. The chain carries TRBV18 and TRBJ2-7; no reliable D call. The CDR3 is 15 residues long. Trimming cost V 2 bases and J 2 bases, with 13 bases left between them. CDR1 KGHSH and CDR2 LQKENI come from the germline V gene.

The CDR3 nucleotides read TGTGCCAGCAGCCTAATGAGAGGAGGGGACACTGAAGCTTTCTTT. Protein product: CASSLMRGGDTEAFF. V and J are TRBV5-8 and TRBJ1-1; TRBD1 is a possible D gene (5 bases). The V end lost 4 bases, the J end lost 3 bases, and 16 bases lay between the germline ends. Germline V gene sequence: CDR1 SGHTS, CDR2 YDEGEE. The CDR3 runs 15 residues.

The rearrangement links TRBV5-1 to TRBJ1-1; D unclear. Trimming took off 5 bases at V and 4 bases at J, with 12 bases between the two ends. In germline, CDR1 is SGHRS, CDR2 YFSETQ. The CDR3 runs 13 residues. The CDR3 loop is CASRGFLGTEAFF. Written as DNA, the CDR3 is TGCGCCAGCAGGGGTTTTCTGGGCACTGAAGCTTTCTTT. Full variable domain (outside the CDR3, taken from reference TRBV5-1 and TRBJ1-1): KAGVTQTPRYLIKTRGQQVTLSCSPISGHRSVSWYQQTPGQGLQFLFEYFSETQRNKGNFPGRFSGRQFSNSRSEMNVSTLELGDSALYLCASRGFLGTEAFFGQGTRLTVV.

In its sample, this clone was seen once. The CDR3 loop reads CSALGQEIPYGYTF. The CDR3 DNA follows: TGCAGCGCCCTAGGACAGGAGATCCCCTATGGCTACACCTTC. This rearrangement joins TRBV29-1 to TRBJ1-2; 7 positions agree with TRBD1. The CDR3 length is 14 residues. The V segment lost 7 bases and the J segment 4 bases; nucleotides outside the gene matches: 12. The germline gives CDR1 SQVTM, CDR2 ANQGSEA.

V and J are TRBV6-1 and TRBJ2-5, with TRBD1 matching 9 bases. Gene TRBJ2-7 matches the end of the DNA better, so the J call may be wrong. The CDR3 has 16 amino acids. Per the germline V gene, CDR1 is MNHNS and CDR2 is SASEGT. The CDR3 DNA sequence: TGTGCCAGCAGTGAATTCGGGGACAGGGAATCCTACGAGCAGTACTTC. Amino acid sequence: CASSEFGDRESYEQYF.

The rearrangement links TRBV4-1 to TRBJ2-7; TRBD2 might be the D (6 bases). There are 14 residues in the CDR3. V lost 0 bases to trimming and J lost 6 bases, with 12 bases between them. From germline, CDR1 is MGHRA and CDR2 YSYEKL. The CDR3 DNA sequence: TGCGCCAGCAGCCAAGAGTCGGGAGTCCCCGAGCAGTACTTC. Translated, it gives CASSQESGVPEQYF.

This sequence joins TRBV30 and TRBJ2-2, with 10 nucleotides matching TRBD2. This CDR3 has 14 residues. Germline CDR1 GTSNPN, CDR2 SVGIG (reference sequence). The V gene end was trimmed by 4 bases and the J gene end by 7 bases; junction bases not matched to a gene: 6. CDR3 coding DNA: TGTGCCTGGACTAGCGGGAGAGTTAGCGGGGAGCTGTTTTTT. Translating it yields CAWTSGRVSGELFF. Complete variable domain (other parts from reference TRBV30 and TRBJ2-2): SQTIHQWPATLVQPVGSPLSLECTVEGTSNPNLYWYRQAAGRGLQLLFYSVGIGQISSEVPQNLSASRPQDRQFILSSKKLLLSDSGFYLCAWTSGRVSGELFFGEGSRLTVL.

The CDR3 region has the DNA TGTGCCAGCAGCGTAGCCTCGAACGTTGAAGCTTTCTTT. Its protein product is CASSVASNVEAFF. The chain joins TRBV9 to TRBJ1-1; the D is unclear. Germline values: CDR1 SGDLS, CDR2 YYNGEE. The CDR3 contains 13 residues. Trimming pared 0 bases from V and 7 bases from J, leaving 10 bases between.

This chain's CDR3 is CASTQVEGGNQPQHF. The CDR3 DNA is TGCGCCAGCACCCAGGTTGAGGGTGGCAATCAGCCCCAGCATTTT. V is TRBV4-1 and J is TRBJ1-5; D uncertain. Germline V gives CDR1 MGHRA, CDR2 YSYEKL. Trimming removed 7 bases at V and 2 bases at J, with 15 bases between. The CDR3 extends over 15 amino acids.

The chain employs TRBV30 and TRBJ2-1, with unresolved D. The CDR3 loop spans 13 amino acids. The V end was cut by 0 bases, the J end by 4 bases, with 7 bases between. Per germline, CDR1 GTSNPN and CDR2 SVGIG (reference sequence). The CDR3 DNA sequence: TGTGCCTGGAGTGTGGCGGTATACAATGAGCAGTTCTTC. Amino acids: CAWSVAVYNEQFF.

The rearrangement uses TRBV9 and TRBJ1-5; a possible D gene is TRBD1 (5 bases). V shed 0 bases and J shed 2 bases, with 9 bases lying between them. CDR3 length equals 15 residues. The germline V gene encodes CDR1 SGDLS and CDR2 YYNGEE. The CDR3 DNA reads as TGTGCCAGCAGCGTAGGCGGAGGGGGCAATCAGCCCCAGCATTTT. This sequence encodes CASSVGGGGNQPQHF.

CDR3: CASSLGGNSPLHF. DNA for the CDR3: TGTGCCAGCAGTCTGGGGGGCAATTCACCCCTCCACTTT. The rearrangement links TRBV6-5 to TRBJ1-6; D may be TRBD1 (6 bases). The CDR3 runs to 13 residues. The germline V and J ends were trimmed by 5 bases and 7 bases, with 9 bases remaining between them. CDR1 MNHEY and CDR2 SVGAGI come from the germline V gene.

The rearrangement joins TRBV4-1 to TRBJ2-5; D not resolved. This CDR3 is 14 amino acids long. Germline CDR1 reads MGHRA; CDR2 reads YSYEKL. The germline V and J ends were trimmed by 3 bases and 5 bases, with 13 bases remaining between them. The CDR3 protein is CASSHGAGVETQYF. CDR3 coding DNA: TGCGCCAGCAGCCACGGAGCTGGGGTGGAGACCCAGTACTTC.

V and J are TRBV30 and TRBJ2-2; 8 bases align to TRBD2. This CDR3 is 14 amino acids long. The V gene's germline CDR1 is GTSNPN and CDR2 SVGIG (reference sequence). The V and J ends lost 0 bases and 6 bases, in that order; junction bases with no gene match: 3. The CDR3 DNA is TGTGCCTGGAGTGTAGGAGCGGGGGCCGGGGAGCTGTTTTTT. It yields the protein CAWSVGAGAGELFF.

The chain has TRBV21-1 and TRBJ2-4. TRBV21-1 is an annotated pseudogene. The CDR3 has 17 amino acids. CDR3 in DNA: TGTGCCAGCAGGGGGGGCATGCTACAGCAAAGAAAAAACATTCAGTACTTC. Translating it yields CASRGGMLQQRKNIQYF.

This rearrangement joins TRBV15 to TRBJ1-1; 8 bases map to TRBD1. CDR3 length: 16 amino acids. V trimming: 5 bases; J trimming: 1 base; junction bases outside the gene matches: 9. Germline CDR1 is LNHNV and CDR2 is YYDKDF (reference sequence). CDR3 in DNA: TGTGCCACCAGCGACACCTTAGGACAGGGGAACACTGAAGCTTTCTTT. The encoded protein is CATSDTLGQGNTEAFF.